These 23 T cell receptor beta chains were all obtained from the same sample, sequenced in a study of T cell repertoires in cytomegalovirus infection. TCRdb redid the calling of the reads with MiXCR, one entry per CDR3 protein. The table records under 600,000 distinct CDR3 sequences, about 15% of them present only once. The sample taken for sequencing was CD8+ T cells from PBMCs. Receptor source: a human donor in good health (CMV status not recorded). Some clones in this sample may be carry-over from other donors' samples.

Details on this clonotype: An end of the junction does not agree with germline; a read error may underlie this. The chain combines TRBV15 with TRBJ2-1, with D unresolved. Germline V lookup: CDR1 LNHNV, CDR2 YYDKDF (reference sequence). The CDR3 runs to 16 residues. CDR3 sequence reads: CATSRDLASSYNETFF. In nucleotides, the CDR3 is TGTGCAACCAGCAGAGATTTGGCCTCCTCCTACAATGAGACGTTCTTC.

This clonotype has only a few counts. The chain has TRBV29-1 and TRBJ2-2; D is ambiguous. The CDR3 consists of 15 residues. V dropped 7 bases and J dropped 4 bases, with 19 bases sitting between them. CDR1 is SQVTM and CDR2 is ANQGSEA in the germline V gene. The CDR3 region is CSAVGVGLGTGELFF. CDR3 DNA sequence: TGCAGCGCCGTAGGTGTCGGCCTTGGCACCGGGGAGCTGTTTTTT.

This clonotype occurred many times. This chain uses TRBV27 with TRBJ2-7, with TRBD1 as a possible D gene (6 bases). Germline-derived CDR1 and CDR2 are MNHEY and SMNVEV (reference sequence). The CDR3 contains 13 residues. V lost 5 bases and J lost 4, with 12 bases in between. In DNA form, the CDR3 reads TGTGCCAGCAGTAGGGGGAGTCGGTACGAGCAGTACTTC. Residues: CASSRGSRYEQYF.

The CDR3 coding sequence is TGTGCCAGCAGTTTCGGGACAGGGGGCGCGGACAATCAGCCCCAGCATTTT. Translated, it gives CASSFGTGGADNQPQHF. The chain employs TRBV27 and TRBJ1-5; 12 nucleotides agree with TRBD1. Germline V CDR1 and CDR2: MNHEY, SMNVEV (reference sequence). The ends lost 3 bases at V and 3 bases at J; junction bases unmatched: 6. This CDR3 contains 17 residues.

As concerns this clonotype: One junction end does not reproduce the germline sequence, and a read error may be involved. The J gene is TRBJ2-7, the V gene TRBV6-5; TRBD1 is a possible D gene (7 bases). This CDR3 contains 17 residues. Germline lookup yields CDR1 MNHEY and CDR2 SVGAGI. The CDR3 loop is CARSLTPTGRNVYDQYF. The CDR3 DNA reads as TGTGCCAGAAGTTTGACCCCGACAGGGAGGAATGTTTACGATCAGTACTTC.

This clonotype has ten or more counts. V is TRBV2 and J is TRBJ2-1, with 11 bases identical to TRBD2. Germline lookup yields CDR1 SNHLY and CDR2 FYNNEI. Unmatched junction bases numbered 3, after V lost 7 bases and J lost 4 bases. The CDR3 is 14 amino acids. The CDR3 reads CASTGLAVYNEQFF. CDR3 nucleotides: TGTGCCAGCACGGGACTAGCGGTTTACAATGAGCAGTTCTTC.

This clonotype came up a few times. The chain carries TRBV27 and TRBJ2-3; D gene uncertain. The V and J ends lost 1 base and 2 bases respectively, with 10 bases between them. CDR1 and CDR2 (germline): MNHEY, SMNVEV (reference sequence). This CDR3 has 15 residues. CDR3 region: CASSLWKGTTDTQYF. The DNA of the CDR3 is TGTGCCAGCAGTTTATGGAAGGGTACCACAGATACGCAGTATTTT.

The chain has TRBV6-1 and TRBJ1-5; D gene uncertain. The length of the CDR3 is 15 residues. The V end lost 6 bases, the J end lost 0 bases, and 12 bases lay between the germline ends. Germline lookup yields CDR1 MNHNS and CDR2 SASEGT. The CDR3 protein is CASRLLGYSNQPQHF. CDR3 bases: TGTGCCAGCAGACTCTTGGGATATAGCAATCAGCCCCAGCATTTT.

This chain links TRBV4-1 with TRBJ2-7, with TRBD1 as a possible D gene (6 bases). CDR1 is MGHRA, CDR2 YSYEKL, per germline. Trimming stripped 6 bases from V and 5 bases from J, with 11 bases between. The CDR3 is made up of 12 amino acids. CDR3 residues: CASRGHRDEQYF. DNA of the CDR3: TGCGCCAGCAGGGGCCACAGGGACGAGCAGTACTTC.

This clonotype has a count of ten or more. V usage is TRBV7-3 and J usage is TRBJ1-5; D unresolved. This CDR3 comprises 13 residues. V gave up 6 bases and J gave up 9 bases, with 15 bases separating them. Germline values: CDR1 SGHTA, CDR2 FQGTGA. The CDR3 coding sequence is TGTGCCAGCAGGTCTACTCCCCGGGGGCCCCAGCATTTT. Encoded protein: CASRSTPRGPQHF.

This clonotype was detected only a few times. The DNA of the CDR3 is TGTGCCAGCAGCACCGGGGCAGACGAAAAACTGTTTTTT. Translation gives CASSTGADEKLFF. The rearrangement uses TRBV11-1 and TRBJ1-4, with a weak D call TRBD1 (5 bases). The CDR3 spans 13 residues. V shed 5 bases and J shed 8 bases, with 12 bases lying between them. CDR1 and CDR2 from the germline V gene are SGHAT and FQDESV (reference sequence).

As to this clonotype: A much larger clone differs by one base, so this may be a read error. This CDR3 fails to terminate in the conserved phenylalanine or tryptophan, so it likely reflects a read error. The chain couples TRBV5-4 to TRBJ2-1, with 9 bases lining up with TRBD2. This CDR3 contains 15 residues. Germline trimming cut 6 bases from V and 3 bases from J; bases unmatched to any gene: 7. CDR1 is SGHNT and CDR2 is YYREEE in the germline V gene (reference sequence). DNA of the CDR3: TGTGCCAGCACCTGGGGGACTAGCTTCTACAATGAGCAGTTCATC. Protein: CASTWGTSFYNEQFI.

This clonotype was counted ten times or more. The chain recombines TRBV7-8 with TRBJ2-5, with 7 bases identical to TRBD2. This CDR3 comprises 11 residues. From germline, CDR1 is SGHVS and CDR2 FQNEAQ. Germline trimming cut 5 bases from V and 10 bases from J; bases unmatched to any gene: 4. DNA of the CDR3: TGTGCCAGCAGCCTCGCGGGGGACCAGTACTTC. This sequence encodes CASSLAGDQYF.

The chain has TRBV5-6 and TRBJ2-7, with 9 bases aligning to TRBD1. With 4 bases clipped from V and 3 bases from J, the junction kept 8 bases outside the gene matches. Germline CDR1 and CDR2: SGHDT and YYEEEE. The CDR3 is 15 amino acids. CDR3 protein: CASSQAGQGHYEQYF. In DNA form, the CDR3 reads TGTGCCAGCAGCCAAGCGGGACAGGGTCACTACGAGCAGTACTTC.

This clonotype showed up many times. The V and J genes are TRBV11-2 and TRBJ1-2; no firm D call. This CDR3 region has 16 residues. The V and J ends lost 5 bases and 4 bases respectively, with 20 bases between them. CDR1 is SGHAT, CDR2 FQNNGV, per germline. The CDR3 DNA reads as TGTGCCAGCAGCAAACGGGCCTACTATTACCTCTATGGCTACACCTTC. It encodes CASSKRAYYYLYGYTF.

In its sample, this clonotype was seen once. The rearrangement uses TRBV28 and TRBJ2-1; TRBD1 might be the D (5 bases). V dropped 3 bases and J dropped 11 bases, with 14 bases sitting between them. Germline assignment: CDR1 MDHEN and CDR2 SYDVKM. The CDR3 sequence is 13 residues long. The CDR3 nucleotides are TGTGCCAGCAGTTTCGCCCAGGGAAATAAGCAGTTCTTC. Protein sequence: CASSFAQGNKQFF.

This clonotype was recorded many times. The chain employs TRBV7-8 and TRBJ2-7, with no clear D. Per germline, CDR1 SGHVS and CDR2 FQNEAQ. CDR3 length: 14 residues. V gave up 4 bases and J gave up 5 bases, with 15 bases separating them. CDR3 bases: TGTGCCAGCAGCTCCGACAACCCTGGCGACGAGCAGTACTTC. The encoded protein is CASSSDNPGDEQYF.

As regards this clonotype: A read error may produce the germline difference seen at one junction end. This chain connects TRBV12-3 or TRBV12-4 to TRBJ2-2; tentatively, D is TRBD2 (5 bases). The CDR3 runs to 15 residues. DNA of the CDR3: TGTGCCAGCAGTTTAGTGACACCGAACACCGGGGAGCCGTTTTTT. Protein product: CASSLVTPNTGEPFF.

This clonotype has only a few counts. In nucleotides, the CDR3 is TGCAGTGCCGGGAGGGGGGGGAGAAACACTGAAGCTTTCTTT. Its translation: CSAGRGGRNTEAFF. The chain carries TRBV29-1 and TRBJ1-1; possible D gene TRBD1, 6 bases. Germline CDR1 and CDR2: SQVTM and ANQGSEA. The CDR3 totals 14 residues.

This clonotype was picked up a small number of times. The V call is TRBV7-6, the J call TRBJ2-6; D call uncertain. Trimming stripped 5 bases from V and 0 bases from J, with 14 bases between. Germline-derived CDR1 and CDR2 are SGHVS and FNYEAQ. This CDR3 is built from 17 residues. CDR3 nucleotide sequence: TGTGCCAGCAGCCACAGAGACGGCTTCTCTGGGGCCAACGTCCTGACTTTC. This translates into CASSHRDGFSGANVLTF.

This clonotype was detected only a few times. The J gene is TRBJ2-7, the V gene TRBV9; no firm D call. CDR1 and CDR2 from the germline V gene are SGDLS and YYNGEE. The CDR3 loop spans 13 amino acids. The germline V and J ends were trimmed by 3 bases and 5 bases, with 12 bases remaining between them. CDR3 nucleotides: TGTGCCAGCAGCGCCCGACTTAAAGACGAGCAGTACTTC. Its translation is CASSARLKDEQYF. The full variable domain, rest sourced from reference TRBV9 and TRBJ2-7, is DSGVTQTPKHLITATGQRVTLRCSPRSGDLSVYWYQQSLDQGLQFLIQYYNGEERAKGNILERFSAQQFPDLHSELNLSSLELGDSALYFCASSARLKDEQYFGPGTRLTVT.

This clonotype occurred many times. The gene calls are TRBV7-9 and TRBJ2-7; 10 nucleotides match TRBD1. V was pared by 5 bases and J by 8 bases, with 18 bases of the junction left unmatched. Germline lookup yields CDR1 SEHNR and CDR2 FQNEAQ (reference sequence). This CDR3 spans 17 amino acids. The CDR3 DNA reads TGTGCCAGCAGCCAGACAGGGGGCAACCTGGGGCATCTAAAGCAGTACTTC. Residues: CASSQTGGNLGHLKQYF.

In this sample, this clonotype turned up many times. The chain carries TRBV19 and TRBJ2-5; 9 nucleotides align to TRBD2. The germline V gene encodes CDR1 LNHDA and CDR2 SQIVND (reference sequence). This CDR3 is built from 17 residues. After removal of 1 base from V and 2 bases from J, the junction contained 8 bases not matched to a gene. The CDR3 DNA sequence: TGTGCCAGTAGTATAGGTCGACTAGCGGTCACTCAAGAGACCCAGTACTTC. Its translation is CASSIGRLAVTQETQYF.